The rows below give T cell receptor beta chains drawn from one sample of a study of CD8+ T cells in alopecia areata. Libraries were prepared by immunoSEQ multiplex PCR; TCRdb keeps only in-frame clonotypes and omits some of them. The sample contains 160,000 or so clones, around 58% of which appear only once. This material consisted of CD4+ T cells sorted from blood, taken around week 55, from a patient treated with tofacitinib. The receptors were sampled from a human donor with alopecia areata. The CDR3 runs from the conserved cysteine through the conserved F or W. The order of the fields is D gene, V gene, J gene, clone size, CDR3 protein, CDR3 DNA. The D gene is left open where the match is weak. Not every row has a clone size; where given, it reads once, few, many or a size class.

d_gene: .
v_gene: TRBV29-1
j_gene: TRBJ2-5
abundance: .
CDR3aa: CSVGDNYGQYF
CDR3nt: TGCAGCGTTGGGGATAACTACGGGCAGTACTTC

d_gene: .
v_gene: TRBV29-1
j_gene: TRBJ1-2
abundance: .
CDR3aa: CSVESGQVFGYTF
CDR3nt: TGCAGCGTTGAAAGTGGTCAGGTTTTCGGCTACACCTTC

d_gene: .
v_gene: TRBV29-1
j_gene: TRBJ2-7
abundance: .
CDR3aa: CSVEKRGLGLSNYEQYF
CDR3nt: TGCAGCGTTGAAAAGAGGGGTTTGGGACTTTCGAACTACGAGCAGTACTTC

d_gene: .
v_gene: TRBV29-1
j_gene: TRBJ2-5
abundance: .
CDR3aa: CSVLWVQKKETQYF
CDR3nt: TGCAGCGTCCTTTGGGTTCAAAAGAAAGAGACCCAGTACTTC

d_gene: .
v_gene: TRBV5-1
j_gene: TRBJ2-5
abundance: .
CDR3aa: CASSTTETQYF
CDR3nt: TGCGCCAGCAGCACCACAGAGACCCAGTACTTC

d_gene: .
v_gene: TRBV27
j_gene: TRBJ1-2
abundance: .
CDR3aa: CASSSEPPGEYGYTF
CDR3nt: TGTGCCAGCAGTTCGGAGCCTCCCGGGGAATATGGCTACACCTTC

d_gene: .
v_gene: TRBV10-3
j_gene: TRBJ2-5
abundance: .
CDR3aa: CAISESTNQETQYF
CDR3nt: TGTGCCATCAGTGAGTCTACAAACCAAGAGACCCAGTACTTC

d_gene: .
v_gene: TRBV27
j_gene: TRBJ2-7
abundance: few
CDR3aa: CASSLLGRSSGEQYF
CDR3nt: TGTGCCAGCAGTTTACTGGGCAGGTCGTCGGGCGAGCAGTACTTC

d_gene: .
v_gene: TRBV6-5
j_gene: TRBJ1-2
abundance: few
CDR3aa: CASSRDPSYGYTF
CDR3nt: TGTGCCAGCAGCCGGGACCCAAGCTATGGCTACACCTTC

d_gene: .
v_gene: TRBV6-1
j_gene: TRBJ1-1
abundance: .
CDR3aa: CASRGGLNTEAFF
CDR3nt: TGTGCCAGCCGGGGAGGGCTGAACACTGAAGCTTTCTTT

d_gene: .
v_gene: TRBV18
j_gene: TRBJ1-3
abundance: .
CDR3aa: CASSPGVAGNTIYF
CDR3nt: TGTGCCAGCTCACCAGGAGTGGCTGGAAACACCATATATTTT

d_gene: .
v_gene: TRBV19
j_gene: TRBJ1-5
abundance: .
CDR3aa: CASGGNQPQHF
CDR3nt: TGTGCCAGTGGGGGGAATCAGCCCCAGCATTTT

d_gene: .
v_gene: TRBV14
j_gene: TRBJ2-5
abundance: .
CDR3aa: CASSHPGRVETQYF
CDR3nt: TGTGCCAGCAGCCACCCTGGCAGGGTTGAGACCCAGTACTTC

d_gene: .
v_gene: TRBV14
j_gene: TRBJ1-1
abundance: .
CDR3aa: CASSQEMRGAEAFF
CDR3nt: TGTGCCAGCAGCCAAGAGATGCGGGGGGCTGAAGCTTTCTTT

d_gene: .
v_gene: TRBV4-2
j_gene: TRBJ2-2
abundance: few
CDR3aa: CASSQEAQGRGELFF
CDR3nt: TGTGCCAGCAGCCAAGAGGCCCAGGGGCGCGGGGAGCTGTTTTTT

d_gene: TRBD1
v_gene: TRBV4-1
j_gene: TRBJ2-4
abundance: .
CDR3aa: CASSQGLQGILAKNIQYF
CDR3nt: TGCGCCAGCAGCCAAGGCTTACAGGGGATACTAGCCAAAAACATTCAGTACTTC

d_gene: .
v_gene: TRBV15
j_gene: TRBJ1-5
abundance: .
CDR3aa: CATSRTGIGRQPQHF
CDR3nt: TGTGCCACCAGCAGAACAGGGATCGGCCGGCAGCCCCAGCATTTT

d_gene: .
v_gene: TRBV29-1
j_gene: TRBJ2-7
abundance: few
CDR3aa: CSVAGGSYEQYF
CDR3nt: TGCAGCGTTGCGGGCGGATCCTACGAGCAGTACTTC

d_gene: .
v_gene: TRBV30
j_gene: TRBJ1-2
abundance: .
CDR3aa: CAWSRDLHQIYGYTF
CDR3nt: TGTGCCTGGAGCCGGGACCTCCATCAAATATACGGCTACACCTTC

d_gene: .
v_gene: TRBV29-1
j_gene: TRBJ2-5
abundance: .
CDR3aa: CSGIPGGSETQYF
CDR3nt: TGCAGCGGAATCCCCGGGGGTTCAGAGACCCAGTACTTC

d_gene: .
v_gene: TRBV19
j_gene: TRBJ1-2
abundance: .
CDR3aa: CASSIGFGGVNYGYTF
CDR3nt: TGTGCCAGTAGTATCGGGTTCGGAGGGGTTAACTATGGCTACACCTTC

d_gene: TRBD2
v_gene: TRBV5-6
j_gene: TRBJ2-1
abundance: .
CDR3aa: CASSLAVGGSGSSYNEQFF
CDR3nt: TGTGCCAGCAGCTTGGCCGTAGGTGGTAGCGGGAGCTCCTACAATGAGCAGTTCTTC

d_gene: .
v_gene: TRBV10-2
j_gene: TRBJ2-5
abundance: .
CDR3aa: CASSPGQRVETQYF
CDR3nt: TGCGCCAGCAGTCCGGGACAACGGGTAGAGACCCAGTACTTC

d_gene: .
v_gene: TRBV10-3
j_gene: TRBJ2-3
abundance: many
CDR3aa: CALGREATDTQYF
CDR3nt: TGTGCCCTGGGAAGGGAGGCAACAGATACGCAGTATTTT